The rows below give T cell receptor beta chains drawn from one sample of a study of T cell responses to AZD1222 COVID-19 vaccine. Sequencing used immunoSEQ multiplex PCR; TCRdb keeps in-frame clones, though not all of them. In the table there are around 99,000 clones, more than 75% of which are singletons. This specimen consisted of peripheral blood, obtained 28 days after the second AZD1222 dose. The receptors were sampled from an adult who received the AZD1222 COVID-19 vaccine. Both conserved end residues are part of each CDR3. A D gene is named only where the DNA matches it firmly. Some rows have no size entry. The others give once, few or many, or a class for an expanded clone.

abundance	d_gene	v_gene	j_gene	CDR3aa	CDR3nt
NA	NA	TRBV12-3/TRBV12-4	TRBJ2-7	CASSFERPYQQYF	TGTGCCAGCAGTTTTGAGAGGCCCTACCAGCAGTACTTC
NA	NA	TRBV7-6	TRBJ2-7	CASSPRLSSSYEQYF	TGTGCCAGCAGCCCGCGTCTGTCGAGCTCCTACGAGCAGTACTTC
few	NA	TRBV6-2/TRBV6-3	TRBJ1-2	CASSYSVTSGYTF	TGTGCCAGCAGTTACTCTGTAACTTCTGGCTACACCTTC
NA	NA	TRBV5-1	TRBJ1-4	CASSSLGAGNEKLFF	TGCGCCAGCAGCTCCCTGGGGGCGGGAAATGAAAAACTGTTTTTT
NA	NA	TRBV27	TRBJ2-5	CASSHRAQETQYF	TGTGCCAGCAGCCACCGGGCCCAAGAGACCCAGTACTTC
NA	TRBD1	TRBV7-9	TRBJ1-1	CASSLGDRSYSGPRVAFF	TGTGCCAGCAGCTTAGGGGACAGATCTTATTCAGGCCCCCGTGTAGCTTTCTTT
NA	TRBD1	TRBV19	TRBJ2-7	CASSIAGQPSYEQYF	TGTGCCAGTAGTATAGCGGGACAGCCCTCCTACGAGCAGTACTTC
NA	NA	TRBV27	TRBJ2-2	CASSLSGRRNTGELFF	TGTGCCAGCAGTTTATCTGGACGGAGGAACACCGGGGAGCTGTTTTTT
NA	NA	TRBV5-1	TRBJ2-4	CASSLRAEWENIQYF	TGCGCCAGCAGCTTGAGGGCGGAATGGGAAAACATTCAGTACTTC
NA	NA	TRBV11-2	TRBJ1-3	CASSPPPTGNTIYF	TGTGCCAGCAGCCCGCCCCCCACTGGAAACACCATATATTTT
NA	NA	TRBV11-2	TRBJ2-5	CASSLGGLETQYF	TGTGCCAGCAGCTTGGGGGGTCTGGAGACCCAGTACTTC
NA	NA	TRBV28	TRBJ1-6	CAAGIFNSPLHF	TGTGCCGCCGGGATTTTCAATTCACCCCTCCACTTT
NA	NA	TRBV5-4	TRBJ2-4	CASSGTKNIQYF	TGTGCCAGCAGCGGCACCAAAAACATTCAGTACTTC
NA	NA	TRBV6-2/TRBV6-3	TRBJ1-5	CASSYWVGNQPQHF	TGTGCCAGCAGTTACTGGGTAGGGAATCAGCCCCAGCATTTT
NA	NA	TRBV6-5	TRBJ1-6	CASSSRSNSPLHF	TGTGCCAGCAGTAGCAGATCTAATTCACCCCTCCACTTT
NA	NA	TRBV6-1	TRBJ2-5	CASSEWQETQYF	TGTGCCAGCAGTGAATGGCAAGAGACCCAGTACTTC
NA	TRBD2	TRBV28	TRBJ2-5	CASSPGTSGRGETQYF	TGTGCCAGCAGTCCGGGGACTAGCGGGAGGGGGGAGACCCAGTACTTC
NA	NA	TRBV30	TRBJ2-3	CAWSKTVSTDTQYF	TGTGCCTGGAGTAAAACAGTCAGCACAGATACGCAGTATTTT
NA	TRBD1	TRBV7-9	TRBJ1-2	CASSLFTGGALLGYTF	TGTGCCAGCAGCTTATTTACAGGGGGCGCGCTCCTTGGCTACACCTTC
once	NA	TRBV24-1	TRBJ2-3	CATSRRGADTQYF	TGTGCCACCAGTAGGAGGGGGGCAGATACGCAGTATTTT
NA	NA	TRBV12-3/TRBV12-4	TRBJ1-3	CAATVDTGNTIYF	TGTGCCGCGACAGTGGATACGGGAAACACCATATATTTT
NA	NA	TRBV6-5	TRBJ2-3	CASTTTTGTQYF	TGTGCCAGCACCACCACGACGGGTACGCAGTATTTT
few	NA	TRBV5-1	TRBJ2-7	CASSLALALRGNEQYF	TGCGCCAGCAGCTTGGCTTTGGCTTTAAGGGGTAACGAGCAGTACTTC
few	TRBD1	TRBV6-2/TRBV6-3	TRBJ1-2	CASSKQGIRPNDGYTF	TGTGCCAGCAGCAAACAGGGGATTCGCCCAAATGACGGCTACACCTTC
NA	NA	TRBV4-1	TRBJ1-2	CASSQDHGSTDPYGYTF	TGCGCCAGCAGCCAAGATCATGGGTCGACAGATCCCTATGGCTACACCTTC
NA	NA	TRBV7-2	TRBJ2-5	CASSLDEDLSETQYF	TGTGCCAGCAGCTTGGACGAGGACTTAAGCGAGACCCAGTACTTC
NA	NA	TRBV7-3	TRBJ2-1	CASSLKGGAEQFF	TGTGCCAGCAGCTTAAAGGGTGGGGCCGAGCAGTTCTTC
NA	NA	TRBV28	TRBJ1-6	CASRESSYNSPLHF	TGTGCCAGCCGAGAGAGCTCCTATAATTCACCCCTCCACTTT
NA	NA	TRBV5-6	TRBJ2-3	CASSPRMTDTQYF	TGTGCCAGCAGCCCCAGAATGACAGATACGCAGTATTTT